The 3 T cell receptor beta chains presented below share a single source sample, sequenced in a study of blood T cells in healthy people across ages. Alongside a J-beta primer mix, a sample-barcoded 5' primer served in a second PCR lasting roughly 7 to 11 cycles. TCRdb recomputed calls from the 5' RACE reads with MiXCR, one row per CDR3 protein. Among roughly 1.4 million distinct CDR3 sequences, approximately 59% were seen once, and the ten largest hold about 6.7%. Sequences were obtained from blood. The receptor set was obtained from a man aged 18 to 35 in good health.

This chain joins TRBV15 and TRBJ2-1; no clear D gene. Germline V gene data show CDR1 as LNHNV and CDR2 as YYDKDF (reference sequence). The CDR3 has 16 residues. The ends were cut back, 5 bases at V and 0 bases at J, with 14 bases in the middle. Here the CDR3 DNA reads TGTGCCACCAGCGGAAGACTGTCGAGCTCCTACAATGAGCAGTTCTTC. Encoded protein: CATSGRLSSSYNEQFF.

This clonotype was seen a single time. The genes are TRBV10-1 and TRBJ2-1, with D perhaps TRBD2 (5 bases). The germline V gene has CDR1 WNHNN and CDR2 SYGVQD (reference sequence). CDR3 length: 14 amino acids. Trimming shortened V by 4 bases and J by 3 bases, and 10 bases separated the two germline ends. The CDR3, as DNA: TGCGCCAGCAGTGGGAGGTCTGACTACAATGAGCAGTTCTTC. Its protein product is CASSGRSDYNEQFF.

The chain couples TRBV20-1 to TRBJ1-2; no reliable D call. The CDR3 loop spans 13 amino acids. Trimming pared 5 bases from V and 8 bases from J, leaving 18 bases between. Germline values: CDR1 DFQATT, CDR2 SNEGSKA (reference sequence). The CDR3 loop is CSAERPGQGGYTF. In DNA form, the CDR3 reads TGCAGTGCTGAACGCCCCGGTCAAGGGGGCTACACCTTC.